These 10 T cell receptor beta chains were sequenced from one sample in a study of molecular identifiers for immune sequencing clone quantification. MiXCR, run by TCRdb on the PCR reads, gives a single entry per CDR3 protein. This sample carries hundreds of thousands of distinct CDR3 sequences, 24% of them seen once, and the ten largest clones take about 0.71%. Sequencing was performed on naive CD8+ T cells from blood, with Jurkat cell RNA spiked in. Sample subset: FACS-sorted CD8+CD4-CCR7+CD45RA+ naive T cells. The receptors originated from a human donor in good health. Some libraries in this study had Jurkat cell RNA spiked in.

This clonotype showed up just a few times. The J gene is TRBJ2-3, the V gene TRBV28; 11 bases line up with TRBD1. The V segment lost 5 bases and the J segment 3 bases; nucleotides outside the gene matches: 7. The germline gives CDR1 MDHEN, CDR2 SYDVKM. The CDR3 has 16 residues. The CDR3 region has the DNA TGTGCCAGCAGTCCCGGGACAGGGGGAGAAACAGATACGCAGTATTTT. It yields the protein CASSPGTGGETDTQYF.

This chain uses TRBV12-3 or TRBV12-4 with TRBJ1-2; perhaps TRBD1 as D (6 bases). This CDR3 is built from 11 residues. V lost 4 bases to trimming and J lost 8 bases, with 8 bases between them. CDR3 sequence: CASSSRGGYTF. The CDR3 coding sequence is TGTGCCAGCAGTTCCAGGGGAGGCTACACCTTC.

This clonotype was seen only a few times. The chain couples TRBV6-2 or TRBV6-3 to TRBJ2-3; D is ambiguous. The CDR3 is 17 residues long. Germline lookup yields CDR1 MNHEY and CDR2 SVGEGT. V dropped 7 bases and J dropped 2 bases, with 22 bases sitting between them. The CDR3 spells CASTETAWRGHTDTQYF. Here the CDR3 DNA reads TGTGCCAGCACCGAAACCGCCTGGCGTGGGCACACAGATACGCAGTATTTT.

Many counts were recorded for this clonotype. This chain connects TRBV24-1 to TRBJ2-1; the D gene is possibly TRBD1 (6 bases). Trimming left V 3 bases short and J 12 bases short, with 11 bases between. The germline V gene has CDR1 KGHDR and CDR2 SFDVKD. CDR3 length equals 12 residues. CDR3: CATSDVDRMQFF. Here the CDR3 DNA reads TGTGCCACCAGTGATGTCGACAGGATGCAGTTCTTC.

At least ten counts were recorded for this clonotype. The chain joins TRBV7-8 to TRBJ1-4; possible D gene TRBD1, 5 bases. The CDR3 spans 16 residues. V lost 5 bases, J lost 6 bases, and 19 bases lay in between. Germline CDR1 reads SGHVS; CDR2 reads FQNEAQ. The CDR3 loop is CASSMAGTPVYEKLFF. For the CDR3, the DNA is TGTGCCAGCAGCATGGCAGGGACCCCGGTGTATGAAAAACTGTTTTTT. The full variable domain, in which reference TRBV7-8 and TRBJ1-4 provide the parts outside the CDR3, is GAGVSQSPRYKVAKRGQDVALRCDPISGHVSLFWYQQALGQGPEFLTYFQNEAQLDKSGLPSDRFFAERPEGSVSTLKIQRTQQEDSAVYLCASSMAGTPVYEKLFFGSGTQLSVL.

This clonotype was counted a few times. CDR3 region: CASSYSSQGYEQYF. DNA for the CDR3: TGTGCCAGCAGTTACTCGAGCCAGGGCTACGAGCAGTACTTC. V and J are TRBV6-5 and TRBJ2-7; tentatively, D is TRBD1 (5 bases). Germline CDR1 reads MNHEY; CDR2 reads SVGAGI. Deletions cut 0 bases from V and 3 bases from J, with 9 bases between. The CDR3 length is 14 residues.

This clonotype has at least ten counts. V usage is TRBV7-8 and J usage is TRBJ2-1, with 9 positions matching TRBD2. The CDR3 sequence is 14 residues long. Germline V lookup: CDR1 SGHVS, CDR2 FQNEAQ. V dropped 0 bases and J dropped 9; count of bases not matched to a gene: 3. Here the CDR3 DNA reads TGTGCCAGCAGCTTAGCTAGCGGGGGCTTTGAGCAGTTCTTC. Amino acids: CASSLASGGFEQFF.

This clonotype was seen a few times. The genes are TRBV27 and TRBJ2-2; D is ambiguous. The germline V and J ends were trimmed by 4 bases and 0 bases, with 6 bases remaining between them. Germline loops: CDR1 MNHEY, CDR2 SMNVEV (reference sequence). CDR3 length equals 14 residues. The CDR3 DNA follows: TGTGCCAGCAGTTATCAGGCGAACACCGGGGAGCTGTTTTTT. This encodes CASSYQANTGELFF.

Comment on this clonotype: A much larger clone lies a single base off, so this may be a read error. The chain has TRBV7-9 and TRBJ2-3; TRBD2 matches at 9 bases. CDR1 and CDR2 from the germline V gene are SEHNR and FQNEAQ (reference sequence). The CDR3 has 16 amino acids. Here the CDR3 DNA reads TGTGCCAGCAGCTTAGTTGCGGGGGGGCAAACAGATACGCGGTATTTT. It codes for CASSLVAGGQTDTRYF. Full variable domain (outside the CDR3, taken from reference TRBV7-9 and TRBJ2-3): DTGVSQNPRHKITKRGQNVTFRCDPISEHNRLYWYRQTLGQGPEFLTYFQNEAQLEKSRLLSDRFSAERPKGSFSTLEIQRTEQGDSAMYLCASSLVAGGQTDTRYFGPGTRLTVL.

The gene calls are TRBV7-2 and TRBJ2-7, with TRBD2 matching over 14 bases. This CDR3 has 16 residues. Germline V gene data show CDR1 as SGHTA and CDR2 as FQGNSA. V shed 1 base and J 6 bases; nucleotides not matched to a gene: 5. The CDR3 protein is CASSLGLAGGPLEQYF. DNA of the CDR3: TGTGCCAGCAGCTTAGGACTAGCGGGAGGGCCCCTCGAGCAGTACTTC.